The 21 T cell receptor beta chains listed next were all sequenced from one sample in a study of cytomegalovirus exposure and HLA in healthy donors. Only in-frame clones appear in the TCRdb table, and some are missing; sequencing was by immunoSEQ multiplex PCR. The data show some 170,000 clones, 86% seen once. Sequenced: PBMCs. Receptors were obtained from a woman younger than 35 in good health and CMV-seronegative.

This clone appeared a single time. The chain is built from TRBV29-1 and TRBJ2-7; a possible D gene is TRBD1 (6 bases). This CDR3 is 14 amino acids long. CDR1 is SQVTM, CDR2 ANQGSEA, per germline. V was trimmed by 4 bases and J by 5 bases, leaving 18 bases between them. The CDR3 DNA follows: TGCAGCGTTGGTCGAGGCAGGGGTTTACACGAGCAGTACTTC. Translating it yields CSVGRGRGLHEQYF.

CDR3 residues: CASSLAGRSLNTEAFF. DNA for the CDR3: TGCGCCAGCAGCTTGGCCGGGAGATCGCTGAACACTGAAGCTTTCTTT. The chain joins TRBV5-1 to TRBJ1-1, with unresolved D. Germline-derived CDR1 and CDR2 are SGHRS and YFSETQ. The CDR3 totals 16 residues. Trimming removed 0 bases from V and 0 bases from J, with 12 bases in between.

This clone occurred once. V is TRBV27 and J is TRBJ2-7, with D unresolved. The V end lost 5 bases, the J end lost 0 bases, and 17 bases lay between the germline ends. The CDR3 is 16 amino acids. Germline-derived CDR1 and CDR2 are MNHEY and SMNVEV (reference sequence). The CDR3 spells CASSPAAARSSYEQYF. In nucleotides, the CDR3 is TGTGCCAGCAGTCCGGCGGCCGCTAGGAGCTCCTACGAGCAGTACTTC.

CDR3 region: CASSGRPRLAEQFF. The DNA of the CDR3 is TGTGCCAGCAGTGGCCGGCCTAGACTAGCGGAGCAGTTCTTC. V is TRBV27 and J is TRBJ2-1, with 8 bases aligning to TRBD2. In germline, CDR1 is MNHEY, CDR2 SMNVEV (reference sequence). The CDR3 has 14 residues. V was clipped by 5 bases and J by 10 bases; unmatched bases: 10.

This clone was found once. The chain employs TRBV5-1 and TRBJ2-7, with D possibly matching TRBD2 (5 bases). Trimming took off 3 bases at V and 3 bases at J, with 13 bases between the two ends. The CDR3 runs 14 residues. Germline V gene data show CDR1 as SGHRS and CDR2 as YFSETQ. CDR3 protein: CASSSSRDLYEQYF. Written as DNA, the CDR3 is TGCGCCAGCAGCTCATCCCGGGATCTCTACGAGCAGTACTTC.

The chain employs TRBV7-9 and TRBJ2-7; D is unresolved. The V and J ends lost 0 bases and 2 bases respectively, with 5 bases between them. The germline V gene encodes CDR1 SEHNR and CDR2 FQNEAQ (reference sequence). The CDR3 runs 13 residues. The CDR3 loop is CASSLANPYEQYF. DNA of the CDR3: TGTGCCAGCAGCTTAGCTAATCCCTACGAGCAGTACTTC.

The CDR3 DNA reads as TGTGCCAGCAGTGCCCGGGATTACAATCAGCCCCAGCATTTT. Residues: CASSARDYNQPQHF. This chain joins TRBV6-5 and TRBJ1-5; D is unresolved. This CDR3 has 14 residues. CDR1 MNHEY and CDR2 SVGAGI come from the germline V gene. V dropped 5 bases and J dropped 3 bases, with 11 bases sitting between them.

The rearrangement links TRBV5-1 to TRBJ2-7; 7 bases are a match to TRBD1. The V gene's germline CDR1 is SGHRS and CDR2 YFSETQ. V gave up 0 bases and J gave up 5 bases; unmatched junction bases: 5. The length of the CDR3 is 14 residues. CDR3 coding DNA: TGCGCCAGCAGCTTGGCCGAGGGGGCGAACGAGCAGTACTTC. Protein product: CASSLAEGANEQYF.

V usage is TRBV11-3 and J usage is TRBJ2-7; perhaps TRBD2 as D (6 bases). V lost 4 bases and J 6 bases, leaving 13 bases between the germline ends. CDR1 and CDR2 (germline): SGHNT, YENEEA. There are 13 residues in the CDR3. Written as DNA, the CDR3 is TGTGCCAGCAGCTCCCGGGGGAGTTTCGAGCAGTACTTC. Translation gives CASSSRGSFEQYF.

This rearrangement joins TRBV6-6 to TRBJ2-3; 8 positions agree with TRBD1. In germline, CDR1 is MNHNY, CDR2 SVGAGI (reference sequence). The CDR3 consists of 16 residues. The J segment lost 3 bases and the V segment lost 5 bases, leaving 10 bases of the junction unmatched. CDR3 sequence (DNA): TGTGCCAGCAGTAGACTGACAGGGGCCTTAACAGATACGCAGTATTTT. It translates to CASSRLTGALTDTQYF.

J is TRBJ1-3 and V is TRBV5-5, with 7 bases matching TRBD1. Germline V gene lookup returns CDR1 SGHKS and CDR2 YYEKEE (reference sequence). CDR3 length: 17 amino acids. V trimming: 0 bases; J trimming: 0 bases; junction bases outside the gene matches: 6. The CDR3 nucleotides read TGTGCCAGCAGCTTGGGAGGGGGCTCTTCCTCTGGAAACACCATATATTTT. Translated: CASSLGGGSSSGNTIYF.

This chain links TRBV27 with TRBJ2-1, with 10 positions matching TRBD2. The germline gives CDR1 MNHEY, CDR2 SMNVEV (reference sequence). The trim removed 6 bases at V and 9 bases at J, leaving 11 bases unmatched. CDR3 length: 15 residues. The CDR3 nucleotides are TGTGCCAGCAGCCTCGAGGGACTAGCGATGGGTGAGCAGTTCTTC. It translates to CASSLEGLAMGEQFF.

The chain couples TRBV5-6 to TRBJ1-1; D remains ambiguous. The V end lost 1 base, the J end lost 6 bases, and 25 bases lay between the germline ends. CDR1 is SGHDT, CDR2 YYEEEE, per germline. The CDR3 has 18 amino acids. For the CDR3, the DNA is TGTGCCAGCAGCTTGCGCAGGACTGCGATGCCTCCCTCCTCTGAAGCTTTCTTT. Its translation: CASSLRRTAMPPSSEAFF.

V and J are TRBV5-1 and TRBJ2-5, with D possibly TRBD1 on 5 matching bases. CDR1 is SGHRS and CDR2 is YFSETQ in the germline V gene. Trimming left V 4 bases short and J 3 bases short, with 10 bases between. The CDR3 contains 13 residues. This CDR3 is CASSLDTEETQYF. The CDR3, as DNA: TGCGCCAGCAGCCTGGACACCGAAGAGACCCAGTACTTC.

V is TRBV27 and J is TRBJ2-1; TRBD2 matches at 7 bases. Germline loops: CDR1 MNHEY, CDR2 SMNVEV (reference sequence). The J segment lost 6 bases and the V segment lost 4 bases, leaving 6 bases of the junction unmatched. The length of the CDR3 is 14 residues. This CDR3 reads CASSSASGSNEQFF. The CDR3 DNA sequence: TGTGCCAGCAGTTCCGCTAGCGGTTCCAATGAGCAGTTCTTC.

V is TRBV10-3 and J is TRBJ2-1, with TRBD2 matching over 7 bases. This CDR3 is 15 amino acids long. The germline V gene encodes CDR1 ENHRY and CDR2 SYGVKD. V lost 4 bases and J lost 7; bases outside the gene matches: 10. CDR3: CAISASLSGGNEQFF. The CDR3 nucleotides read TGTGCCATCAGTGCCAGCTTATCCGGGGGGAATGAGCAGTTCTTC.

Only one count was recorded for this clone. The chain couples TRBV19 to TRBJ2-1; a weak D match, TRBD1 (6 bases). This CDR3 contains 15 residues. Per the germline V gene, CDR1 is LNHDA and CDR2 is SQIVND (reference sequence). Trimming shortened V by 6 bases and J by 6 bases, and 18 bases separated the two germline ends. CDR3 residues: CASRGNRVTGNEQFF. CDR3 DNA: TGTGCCAGTAGGGGGAACAGGGTGACAGGCAATGAGCAGTTCTTC. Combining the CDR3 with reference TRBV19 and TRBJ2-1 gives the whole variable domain DGGITQSPKYLFRKEGQNVTLSCEQNLNHDAMYWYRQDPGQGLRLIYYSQIVNDFQKGDIAEGYSVSREKKESFPLTVTSAQKNPTAFYLCASRGNRVTGNEQFFGPGTRLTVL.

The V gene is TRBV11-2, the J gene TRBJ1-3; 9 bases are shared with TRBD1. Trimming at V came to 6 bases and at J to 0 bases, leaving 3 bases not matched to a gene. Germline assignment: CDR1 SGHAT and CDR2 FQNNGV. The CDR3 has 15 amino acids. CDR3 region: CASSLQGASGNTIYF. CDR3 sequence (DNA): TGTGCCAGCAGTCTACAGGGGGCCTCTGGAAACACCATATATTTT. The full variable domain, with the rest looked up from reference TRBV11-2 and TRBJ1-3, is EAGVAQSPRYKIIEKRQSVAFWCNPISGHATLYWYQQILGQGPKLLIQFQNNGVVDDSQLPKDRFSAERLKGVDSTLKIQPAKLEDSAVYLCASSLQGASGNTIYFGEGSWLTVV.

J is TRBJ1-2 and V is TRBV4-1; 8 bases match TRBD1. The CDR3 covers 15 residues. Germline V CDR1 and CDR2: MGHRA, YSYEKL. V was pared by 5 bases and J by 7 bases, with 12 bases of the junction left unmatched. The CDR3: CASSFQGARVIGYTF. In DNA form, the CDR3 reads TGCGCCAGCAGCTTTCAGGGGGCGCGGGTGATTGGCTACACCTTC.

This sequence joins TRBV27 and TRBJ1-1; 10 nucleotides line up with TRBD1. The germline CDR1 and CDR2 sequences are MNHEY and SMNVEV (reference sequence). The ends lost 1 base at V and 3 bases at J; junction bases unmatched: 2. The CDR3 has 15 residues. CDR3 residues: CASSLLGTGDTEAFF. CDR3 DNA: TGTGCCAGCAGTTTATTAGGGACAGGGGACACTGAAGCTTTCTTT.

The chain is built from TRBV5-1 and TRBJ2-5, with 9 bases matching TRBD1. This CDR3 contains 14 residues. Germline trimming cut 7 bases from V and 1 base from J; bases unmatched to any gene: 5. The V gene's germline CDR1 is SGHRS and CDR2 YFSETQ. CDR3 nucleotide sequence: TGCGCCAGCCATACAGGGGGCCCCCAAGAGACCCAGTACTTC. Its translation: CASHTGGPQETQYF.